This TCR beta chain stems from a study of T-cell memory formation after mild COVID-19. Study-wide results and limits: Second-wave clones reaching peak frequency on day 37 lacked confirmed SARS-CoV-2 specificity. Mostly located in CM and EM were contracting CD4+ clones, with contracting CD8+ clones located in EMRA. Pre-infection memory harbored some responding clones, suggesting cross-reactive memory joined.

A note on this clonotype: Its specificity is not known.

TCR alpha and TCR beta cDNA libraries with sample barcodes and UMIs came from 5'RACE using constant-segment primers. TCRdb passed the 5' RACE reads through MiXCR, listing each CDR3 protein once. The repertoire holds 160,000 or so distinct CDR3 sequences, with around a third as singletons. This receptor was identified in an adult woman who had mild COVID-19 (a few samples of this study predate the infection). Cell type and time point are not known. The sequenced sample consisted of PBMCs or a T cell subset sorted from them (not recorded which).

CDR3 in DNA: TGTGCCACCAGCACCGGCCGGGACCCGGTATTTGTACAGTTCTTC. As protein: CATSTGRDPVFVQFF. J is TRBJ2-1 and V is TRBV15; the D call may be TRBD1 or TRBD2 (5 bases each). The CDR3 consists of 15 residues. V was pared by 4 bases and J by 13 bases, with 23 bases between. Germline V gives CDR1 LNHNV, CDR2 YYDKDF (reference sequence).